This T cell receptor (beta chain) appears in the sequencing data of a study of shared clonotypes between healthy human individuals (dated by TCRdb to the early 2020s). For the wider study: The cohort included a few men and two women between 18 and 49 years of age. To increase sequencing depth and limit assay-specific biases, TCR repertoire library preparation and sequencing were carried out by different laboratories using diverse techniques. Per donor, leukapheresis produced somewhere between about 0.94 and 9.5 billion PBMCs. For each donor, three plates each were used for CD4 naive and CD4 memory, two plates were used for CD8 naive, and one plate was used for CD8 memory. To estimate repertoire size and how much clonotypes are shared between individuals, the study performed deep sequencing of blood TCR repertoires from roughly five healthy adults.

Using the deep immunoSEQ assay, TCR CDR3 regions were amplified from genomic DNA by multiplex PCR. Genomic DNA extracted from each cell subset was distributed evenly over all wells of several immunoSEQ 96-well plates, and each plate served as one replicate. For sorted subsets, 200 to 250 ng of genomic DNA, equivalent to roughly 33,000 T cell genomes, went into each replicate PCR. Purified libraries were quantified with a Qubit 3.0 fluorometer, sized on a Bioanalyzer 2100, and re-quantified with the KAPA Library Quantification kit. Every immunoSEQ 96-well plate was sequenced on a separate single-read 150-cycle Illumina NextSeq 550 flow cell. The study's processing was this. The immunoSEQ output contained only junctional sequences without quality scores, so filtering could not match that applied to full-length reads. To assign V/J genes and CDR3, sequences were annotated against IMGT germline references using PyIR, a Python wrapper for IgBLAST v1.9. Reads with weak V/J assignments (E-value above 1e-6), missing CDR3, stop codons, out-of-frame junctions, or ambiguous translated residues were removed. V3J clonotypes were defined as sequences sharing the same inferred V gene, J gene, and CDR3 amino acid sequence. To compute the percentage overlap between repertoires, the number of shared unique clonotypes was divided by the size of the smaller repertoire. Three approaches were used to assess repertoire richness: RTK rarefaction, the Chao1 estimator, and Recon v2.1 estimates of unobserved clonotypes. Generation probabilities were computed with OLGA for all TCRbeta clonotypes obtained by the gDNA method from four donors. Here the immuneACCESS table is served through TCRdb, limited to in-frame sequences with V and J called. Missing clones are a known gap in these copies; in checked studies unresolved V genes cover under half, and the rest lacks a known reason. V, J and clone size are those of that table, while D and trimming were read from the DNA. This sample has over 2 million clones in its table, and approximately 95% of those were observed once. About 1.1% of the sample comes from the top ten.

The research as a whole found: Pairwise subsampling indicated that sequencing depth was expected to affect the degree of clonotype sharing among donors. Because the study included a small number of donors, the genetic and exposure-history diversity represented was limited. Incomplete sequencing was indicated by rarefaction of sorted-subset datasets, despite the large sequencing depth. Estimated clonotype richness was generally larger for naive than for memory subsets. Compared with non-shared clonotypes, clonotypes shared by all four sorted-subset donors had higher generation probabilities. Sampling was restricted to blood, and TCR repertoires in tissue are likely to differ from TCR repertoires in blood. When a handful of donors were compared, the shared fraction of clonotypes was roughly 5% for naive CD4, around 3.6% for naive CD8, roughly 2.3% for memory CD4, and approximately 0.4% for memory CD8.

Per the germline V gene, MNHNS is the CDR1 and SASEGT is the CDR2. The CDR3 measures 15 amino acids from cysteine to phenylalanine. Kept here is only the CDR3 DNA, which spans 45 bases and is read in frame from base 1. V gives up 2 bases and J gives up 4 bases, and the segment between their germline ends measures 9 bases. CD8 naive samples were CD45RO-negative cells positively selected for CCR7, giving a CD45RA+CCR7+ population that excluded TemRA cells. The donors were healthy, HIV-negative adults who had no recently reported acute infections or vaccinations. Every donor was a Caucasian adult living in Nashville, Tennessee, USA. After blood collection by leukapheresis, PBMCs were isolated using Ficoll-Histopaque density gradient centrifugation and then cryopreserved in the vapor phase of liquid nitrogen. Analytical flow cytometry was used to check the purity and quantity of each magnetically sorted T cell population. Genomic DNA was isolated from every sorted fraction and measured by UV absorbance on a Nanodrop 2000c.

On this clone itself: There is no known antigen for this receptor. The record has no base qualities; no much larger clone is one base away.

The sequence was collected from a young man in good health. This chain joins TRBV6-1 to TRBJ2-6, with TRBD1 tentatively as D gene (5 bases match). The sequenced sample was naive CD8+ T cells sorted from blood. The cell subset or site label here, explained by the study, means: CD45RA+CCR7+. The nucleotide sequence reads TGTGCCAGCAGTGAACAGGGTTTCGGGGCCAACGTCCTGACTTTC. Its translation is CASSEQGFGANVLTF.